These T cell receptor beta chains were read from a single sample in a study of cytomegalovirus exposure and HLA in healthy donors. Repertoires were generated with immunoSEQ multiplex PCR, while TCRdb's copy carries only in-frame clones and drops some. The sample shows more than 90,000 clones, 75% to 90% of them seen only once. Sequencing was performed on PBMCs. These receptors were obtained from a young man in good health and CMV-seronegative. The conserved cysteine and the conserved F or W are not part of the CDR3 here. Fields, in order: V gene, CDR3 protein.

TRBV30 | AWSKSRGQTEAF
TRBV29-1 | SCQDRVGADTQY
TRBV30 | AWSVTSRGAEAF
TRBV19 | ASSPRQTGELF
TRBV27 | ASSLSGDTPPGNYEQY
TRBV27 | ASSLQGSNQPQH
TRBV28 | ASSPSRTGNNQPQH
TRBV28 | ATKLSWAGGADTQY
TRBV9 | ASSVGAGQGTHEQY
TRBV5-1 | ASARTGTDIQY
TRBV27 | ASSLYGQGRWGGYT
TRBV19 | ASREGRGSGANVLT